The 4 T cell receptor beta chains in this list originate from one sample, sequenced in a study of T cell clonality in common variable immunodeficiency (dated by TCRdb to about 2015). The library was built by means of the immunoSEQ multiplex PCR assay. TCRdb took this table from immuneACCESS and kept in-frame rearrangements with V and J called. Such tables lack part of the clones; where checked against another copy, unresolved V genes explain under half of the gap, and the rest is unexplained. This sample is represented by 75,000 to 85,000 clones, with no singletons among them. 0.8% of the sample goes to the ten largest clones. Sequencing input: peripheral blood mononuclear cells. These receptor sequences come from a person aged 18-69 years in good health.

Only a few counts were recorded for this clone. The DNA ends 3 residues before the CDR3 does, and the rest of the CDR3 is filled in from the germline J gene. The rearrangement joins TRBV6-4 to TRBJ2-7; TRBD1 aligns across 10 bases. Germline CDR1 is MRHNA and CDR2 is SNTAGT. V dropped 4 bases and J dropped 5; count of bases not matched to a gene: 2. The CDR3 spans 13 residues. CDR3 DNA (partial): TGTGCCAGCAGTGGGGGACAGGGGCACGAG. Amino acids: CASSGGQGHE. In full, the CDR3 is CASSGGQGHEQYF.

This clone came up many times. The read terminates 3 residues ahead of where the CDR3 ends, so the germline J gene completes it. The chain is built from TRBV7-3 and TRBJ2-7; maybe TRBD2 (6 bases). The CDR3 contains 14 residues. Trimming took 5 bases from V and 4 from J, leaving 15 bases between them. The germline V gene has CDR1 SGHTA and CDR2 FQGTGA. CDR3 region: CASSPGTSKYEQYF. CDR3 DNA, as far as it was read: TGTGCCAGCAGCCCCGGGACTTCCAAATACGAG.

This clone was found many times. From the germline J gene comes the end of the CDR3, since the read stops 3 residues before it. The chain carries TRBV7-2 and TRBJ2-2; D is ambiguous. The CDR3 extends over 14 amino acids. Germline CDR1 SGHTA, CDR2 FQGNSA. The V end was cut by 7 bases, the J end by 0 bases, with 9 bases between. CDR3 amino acids: CASKIEPNTGELFF. The CDR3 bases that were read are TGTGCCAGCAAAATCGAGCCGAACACCGGGGAG.

This clone showed up many times. The CDR3 goes on 3 residues after the read ends, and that part is filled in from the germline J gene. The chain combines TRBV28 with TRBJ2-3, with D possibly matching TRBD2 (5 bases). The CDR3 consists of 15 residues. Between the trimmed V and J ends, which lost 6 bases and 2 bases, there was a span of 15 bases. The germline V gene encodes CDR1 MDHEN and CDR2 SYDVKM. CDR3 DNA, as far as it was read: TGTGCCAGCAGCCTCCGGGGTAGGGCCACAGATACG. Its protein is CASSLRGRATDT. The CDR3 in its entirety is CASSLRGRATDTQYF.